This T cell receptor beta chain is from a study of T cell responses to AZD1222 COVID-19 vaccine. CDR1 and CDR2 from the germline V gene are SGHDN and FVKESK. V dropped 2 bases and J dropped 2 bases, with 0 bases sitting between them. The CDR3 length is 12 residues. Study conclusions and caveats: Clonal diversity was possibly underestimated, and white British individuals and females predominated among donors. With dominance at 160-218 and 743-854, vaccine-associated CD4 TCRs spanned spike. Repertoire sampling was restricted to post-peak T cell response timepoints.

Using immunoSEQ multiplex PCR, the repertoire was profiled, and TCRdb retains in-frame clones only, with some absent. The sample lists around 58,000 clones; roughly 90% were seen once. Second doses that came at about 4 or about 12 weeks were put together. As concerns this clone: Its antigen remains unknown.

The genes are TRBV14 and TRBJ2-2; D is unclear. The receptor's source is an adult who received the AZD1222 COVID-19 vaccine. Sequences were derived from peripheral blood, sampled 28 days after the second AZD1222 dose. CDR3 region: CASSQNTGELFF. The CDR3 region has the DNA TGTGCCAGCAGCCAAAACACCGGGGAGCTGTTTTTT.